The 2 T cell receptor beta chains reported below all come from one sample, sequenced in a study of shared clonotypes between healthy human individuals. Sequencing was performed with immunoSEQ multiplex PCR; in TCRdb, only in-frame clones are kept and a portion is missing. The profile shows about 2.4 million clones, roughly 93% of them singletons. The sequencing sample was made of naive CD4+ T cells from PBMCs. Subset here: CD45RA+ positively selected. These receptors came from a man between 18 and 29 years old in good health. Some clones in this sample may be carry-over from other donors' samples.

The chain links TRBV5-1 to TRBJ1-2; 8 bases agree with TRBD1. This CDR3 contains 14 residues. With V trimmed by 7 bases and J by 3 bases, 8 bases remained unmatched. Germline assignment: CDR1 SGHRS and CDR2 YFSETQ. Here the CDR3 reads CASSRTGRDYGYTF. The CDR3 bases are TGCGCCAGCTCCCGGACAGGGAGGGACTATGGCTACACCTTC.

The gene calls are TRBV2 and TRBJ1-2, with a possible D match to TRBD1 (6 bases). Germline V gene lookup returns CDR1 SNHLY and CDR2 FYNNEI. This CDR3 is 12 amino acids long. V lost 2 bases to trimming and J lost 7 bases, with 8 bases between them. The CDR3 reads CASSESGVGYTF. The CDR3 nucleotides read TGTGCCAGCAGTGAATCAGGGGTTGGCTACACCTTC.